What follows are 27 T cell receptor delta chains derived from one specimen sequenced in a study of γδ T cells in repeated Plasmodium falciparum infection. TCRdb reanalyzed the multiplex PCR reads using CATT. The sample carries 55,000 to 70,000 delta-chain clones, 1.5% to 2% recorded once. Vgamma9/Vdelta2+ and Vdelta2-negative gammadelta T cells were flow-sorted from PBMC for bulk sequencing. Sample: gamma-delta T cells from blood. These receptor sequences come from a pool of human donors (malaria-infected and uninfected, not separated).

Details on this clone: TCRdb lists the protein of a much larger clone for this DNA, which differs at residue 17, so this is likely a read error; the protein given here is translated from the DNA itself. CDR3 amino acids: CALGELRAGDKKYTDKPIF. The DNA for the CDR3 is TGTGCTCTTGGGGAACTAAGGGCTGGGGATAAGAAGTACACCGATAAACCCATCTTT. J is TRDJ1 and V is TRDV1; TRDD3 agrees at 7 bases. Germline CDR1 reads TSWWSYY; CDR2 reads QGS. The length of the CDR3 is 19 residues.

The sample holds many counts of this clone. The protein that TCRdb holds for this DNA derives from a much larger clone and differs from the translated DNA at residue 10, which likely indicates a read error; the protein shown here is translated from the DNA. The chain is built from TRDV1 and TRDJ1, with 12 bases identical to TRDD3. The J gene is absent in TCRdb and was assigned here via DNA matching to germline. With 3 bases clipped from V and 4 bases from J, the junction kept 21 bases outside the gene matches. From germline, CDR1 is TSWWSYY and CDR2 QGS. The CDR3 sequence is 21 residues long. The CDR3 DNA sequence: TGTGCTCTTGGGGATTTCCGTCTACTCCATCTAACTGGGGGATACCGCGATAAACTCATCTTT. Residues: CALGDFRLLHLTGGYRDKLIF.

This clone was detected a few times. The TCRdb record carries a much larger clone's protein, which differs from this DNA's translation at residue 5; a read error is the likely cause, and the protein listed here is the DNA translation. This chain connects TRDV2 to TRDJ1, with 10 nucleotides matching TRDD3. The J gene, not given by TCRdb, was assigned here from a germline match of the nucleotide sequence. This CDR3 comprises 24 residues. V lost 3 bases, J lost 4 bases, and 34 bases stayed unmatched. Germline lookup yields CDR1 GEAIGNYY and CDR2 EKD. CDR3 sequence: CACDAGTGPTSSYWGMALGDKLIF. The DNA of the CDR3 is TGTGCCTGTGACGCCGGTACAGGTCCTACCTCTTCGTACTGGGGGATGGCCTTGGGCGATAAACTCATCTTT.

This clone occurred many times. A read error likely explains why the TCRdb protein, taken from a much larger clone, differs from this DNA's translation at residue 7; the protein shown is translated from the DNA. J is TRDJ1 and V is TRDV1, with unresolved D. The CDR3 length is 11 residues. Per germline, CDR1 TSWWSYY and CDR2 QGS. With 2 bases removed from V and 7 bases from J, the gap between germline ends came to 5 bases. CDR3 coding DNA: TGTGCTCTTGGGGAAAATTGTAAACTCATCTTT. It encodes CALGENCKLIF.

This clone was seen many times. The CDR3 loop reads CALRFRNTRSRVRSDKLIF. Here the CDR3 DNA reads TGTGCTCTTCGCTTCCGGAACACCCGATCTCGAGTACGGAGCGATAAACTCATCTTT. This sequence joins TRDV1 and TRDJ1; possible D gene TRDD2, 5 bases. This CDR3 is 19 amino acids long. From germline, CDR1 is TSWWSYY and CDR2 QGS. Trimming removed 8 bases at V and 4 bases at J, with 32 bases between.

This clone was counted only a few times. The protein TCRdb gives is from a much larger clone and does not agree with this DNA's translation at residue 16, likely a read error; the protein shown here comes from the DNA. The chain uses TRDV2 and TRDJ1, with 8 bases that match TRDD3. Germline CDR1 reads GEAIGNYY; CDR2 reads EKD. J lost 2 bases, V lost 3 bases, and 31 bases had no gene match. The CDR3 runs 23 residues. The DNA for the CDR3 is TGTGCCTGTGACTCTGAGGGGGATAAAAGAGAGGTTTTGGGATCTGGTCGTACCGATAAACTCATCTTT. This translates into CACDSEGDKREVLGSGRTDKLIF.

As regards this clone: TCRdb's protein, taken from a much larger clone, differs from this DNA's translation at residue 8, likely owing to a read error; the protein displayed comes from the DNA. This chain connects TRDV1 to TRDJ1; 12 bases are a match to TRDD3. The CDR3 loop spans 20 amino acids. The germline V gene has CDR1 TSWWSYY and CDR2 QGS. The junction had 21 bases not matched to a gene; V was cut back by 3 bases and J by 7 bases. CDR3 in amino acids: CALGDAPKLLLVLGDTKLIF. DNA of the CDR3: TGTGCTCTTGGGGACGCCCCGAAACTCCTGCTCGTACTGGGGGATACTAAACTCATCTTT.

This clone came up many times. A far larger clone lies a single base away; this is likely a read error. Other DNA sequences in the same sample also yield this CDR3. The V gene is TRDV1, the J gene TRDJ1; 8 bases map to TRDD3. The length of the CDR3 is 19 residues. CDR1 TSWWSYY and CDR2 QGS come from the germline V gene. V lost 2 bases to trimming and J lost 3 bases; unmatched junction nucleotides: 17. CDR3 loop: CALGEFLPVTGGWADKLIF. In DNA, the CDR3 is TGTGCTCTTGGGGAATTCTTACCCGTTACTGGGGGGTGGGCCGATAAACTCATCTTT.

About this clone: The TCRdb protein, from a much larger clone, departs from this DNA's translation at residue 13, likely by read error; the protein shown derives from the DNA. The chain uses TRDV1 and TRDJ1; 8 bases agree with TRDD3. The J gene, left out of TCRdb, was set here by checking the DNA against germline. Germline assignment: CDR1 TSWWSYY and CDR2 QGS. V lost 0 bases, J lost 1 base, and 25 bases stayed unmatched. The CDR3 covers 23 residues. CDR3 nucleotides: TGTGCTCTTGGGGAACTGAAGGCCTTCTACTGGGGGGTACGGGCTCTAGGCACCGATAAACTCATCTTT. It codes for CALGELKAFYWGVRALGTDKLIF.

This clone was detected ten times or more. The protein held in TCRdb is that of a much larger clone and does not match this DNA's translation at residue 9, likely because of a read error; the protein shown is translated from the DNA. The chain carries TRDV3 and TRDJ2; 9 nucleotides align to TRDD3. The CDR3 consists of 17 residues. Germline V gene lookup returns CDR1 TVYSNPD and CDR2 GDNSRS (reference sequence). The J segment lost 0 bases and the V segment lost 4 bases, leaving 12 bases of the junction unmatched. As DNA, the CDR3 is TGTGCCTGTACCTACGGGGGATACCCCACTTTGACAGCACAACTCTTCTTT. This gives the protein CACTYGGYPTLTAQLFF.

This clone was picked up many times. The protein in TCRdb stems from a much larger clone and differs at residue 12 from this DNA's translation, likely a read error; here the protein is translated from the DNA. The CDR3 loop is CACDTVTGGYAGRKDTDKLIF. Written as DNA, the CDR3 is TGTGCCTGTGACACCGTTACTGGGGGATACGCCGGGCGGAAGGACACCGATAAACTCATCTTT. The rearrangement joins TRDV2 to TRDJ1; 13 nucleotides agree with TRDD3. Looked up from germline, CDR1 is GEAIGNYY and CDR2 is EKD. The CDR3 runs to 21 residues. Germline trimming cut 0 bases from V and 0 bases from J; bases unmatched to any gene: 15.

In the case of this clone: The amino acid sequence in TCRdb belongs to a much larger clone and departs from this DNA's translation at residue 5, likely a sequencing read error; the sequence shown is translated from the DNA. The chain has TRDV2 and TRDJ1, with D perhaps matching TRDD3 (5 bases). V was shortened by 3 bases and J by 0 bases, with 31 bases between the two germline ends. Germline values: CDR1 GEAIGNYY, CDR2 EKD. This CDR3 is built from 21 residues. CDR3 DNA: TGTGCCTGTGACCCATATCGGGAAGAAGAGGATATCCGGGGGTACACCGATAAACTCATCTTT. Residues: CACDPYREEEDIRGYTDKLIF.

This clone has at least ten counts. TCRdb's protein, taken from a much larger clone, differs from this DNA's translation at residue 17, likely owing to a read error; the protein displayed comes from the DNA. The V call is TRDV1, the J call TRDJ1; 7 nucleotides agree with TRDD3. The CDR3 length is 19 residues. Germline assignment: CDR1 TSWWSYY and CDR2 QGS. CDR3 bases: TGTGCTCTTGGGGTCCATGTAGGGGGTGGGGGACCCGGCAGGGATAAACCCATCTTT. Its translation: CALGVHVGGGGPGRDKPIF.

This clone was seen more than once but under ten times. TCRdb pairs this DNA with a much larger clone's protein that differs at residue 16, likely a read error; the protein shown was translated from the DNA. The chain is built from TRDV1 and TRDJ1, with 10 nucleotides matching TRDD3. The V segment lost 2 bases and the J segment 3 bases; nucleotides outside the gene matches: 21. Germline-derived CDR1 and CDR2 are TSWWSYY and QGS. This CDR3 comprises 21 residues. Here the CDR3 DNA reads TGTGCTCTTGGGGAATCCCTCCCTTACTGGGGGATCCCTCCTAACGCCGATAAACTCATCTTT. It yields the protein CALGESLPYWGIPPNADKLIF.

This clone appeared many times. This DNA's translation differs at residue 13 from TCRdb's protein, which comes from a much larger clone; a read error is likely, and the protein shown is translated from the DNA. The V and J genes are TRDV1 and TRDJ1; 12 nucleotides line up with TRDD3. The CDR3 runs 16 residues. Germline V gene lookup returns CDR1 TSWWSYY and CDR2 QGS. CDR3 loop: CALGNNWGIHVDRLIF. Here the CDR3 DNA reads TGTGCTCTTGGGAATAACTGGGGGATACACGTCGATAGACTCATCTTT.

This clone was seen only a few times. TCRdb has a much larger clone's protein, which differs at residue 13 from the translation of this DNA, likely because of a read error; what is shown is the protein translated from the DNA. For the CDR3, the DNA is TGTGCTCTTGGGGAACCTTTTCCCCTCATACTGGGTTGGACCGATAAACTCATCTTT. This gives the protein CALGEPFPLILGWTDKLIF. The chain joins TRDV1 to TRDJ1, with a weak D call TRDD3 (6 bases). The CDR3 is made up of 19 amino acids. The V and J ends lost 1 base and 2 bases respectively, with 23 bases between them. Per the germline V gene, CDR1 is TSWWSYY and CDR2 is QGS.

This clone came up a few times. TCRdb has a much larger clone's protein, which differs at residue 16 from the translation of this DNA, likely because of a read error; what is shown is the protein translated from the DNA. V usage is TRAV38-2/DV8 and J usage is TRDJ1; D is possibly TRDD2 (6 bases). The V gene's germline CDR1 is TSESDYY and CDR2 QEAYKQQN. The CDR3 runs to 17 residues. CDR3 coding DNA: TGTGCTTATAGGCCTCCTTCCCCACTGTACTCCACCGATAAACTCACCTTT. This encodes CAYRPPSPLYSTDKLTF.

This clone showed up just a few times. The translation of this DNA and the TCRdb protein of a much larger clone differ at residue 17, probably owing to a read error; the protein shown here is translated from the DNA. The rearrangement uses TRDV1 and TRDJ1; perhaps TRDD3 as D (6 bases). Here the J gene was assigned by germline matching of the DNA, as TCRdb has none. CDR3 length: 20 amino acids. Germline V gene data show CDR1 as TSWWSYY and CDR2 as QGS. CDR3 region: CALGEPANVLHILGPDELIF. The CDR3 nucleotides read TGTGCTCTTGGGGAACCAGCTAACGTCCTCCACATACTGGGTCCCGATGAACTCATCTTT.

This clone was detected a few times. This likely traces to a read error, being one base from a far larger clone. Other DNA sequences in this specimen translate into the identical CDR3. The chain is built from TRDV1 and TRDJ1; 13 bases line up with TRDD3. With 3 bases clipped from V and 10 bases from J, the junction kept 35 bases outside the gene matches. Germline CDR1 is TSWWSYY and CDR2 is QGS. This CDR3 is 24 amino acids long. The DNA for the CDR3 is TGTGCTCTTGGGGAGCTAGTCCCTAGCTATAAGCTAGCATCGACTGGGGGATACGCTTTAACACTCATCTTT. Translating gives CALGELVPSYKLASTGGYALTLIF.

This clone was seen many times. The protein given by TCRdb reflects a much larger clone and differs at residue 6 from this DNA's translation, likely from a read error; the protein shown is the DNA's translation. The chain joins TRDV1 to TRDJ1; perhaps TRDD3 as D (7 bases). The V gene lost 4 bases and the J gene lost 0 bases, with 30 bases spanning the gap. The CDR3 spans 21 residues. CDR1 and CDR2 (germline): TSWWSYY, QGS. The CDR3 loop is CALGVGTCPPTGVGYTDKLIF. Written as DNA, the CDR3 is TGTGCTCTTGGGGTCGGCACCTGTCCTCCTACTGGGGTAGGGTACACCGATAAACTCATCTTT.

This clone was detected only a few times. A far larger clone is one nucleotide away, so this likely arose from a read error. Other nucleotide sequences from this sample produce the same CDR3. This sequence joins TRDV1 and TRDJ1; 8 nucleotides match TRDD3. The J gene was not available in TCRdb and was assigned here by matching the DNA to germline segments. V lost 0 bases to trimming and J lost 0 bases; unmatched junction nucleotides: 36. The CDR3 consists of 27 residues. Germline CDR1 reads TSWWSYY; CDR2 reads QGS. The CDR3: CALGELVFCLLGPPTGGPTLYTDKLIF. CDR3 sequence (DNA): TGTGCTCTTGGGGAACTAGTATTTTGTCTCCTAGGCCCCCCAACTGGGGGCCCTACTTTGTACACCGATAAACTCATCTTT.

As to this clone: The mismatch at residue 16 between this DNA's translation and the TCRdb protein of a much larger clone likely reflects a read error; the protein shown is translated from the DNA. The V gene is TRDV2, but the J gene lacks a call; TRDD3 is taken as the D call from the table, unchecked against the DNA. The CDR3 consists of 18 residues. CDR1 is GEAIGNYY, CDR2 EKD, per germline. DNA of the CDR3: TGTGCCTGTGACCCCTACTGGGGGATACGCCTTTACACCGATAAATTCATCTTT. It yields the protein CACDPYWGIRLYTDKFIF.

This clone was recorded a few times. The chain recombines TRDV1 with TRDJ1; TRDD3 agrees at 13 bases. This CDR3 comprises 24 residues. J lost 1 base, V lost 1 base, and 24 bases had no gene match. The germline gives CDR1 TSWWSYY, CDR2 QGS. This chain's CDR3 is CALGEPLPKGVLGDTQTSTDKLIF. CDR3 sequence (DNA): TGTGCTCTTGGGGAACCACTTCCTAAAGGAGTACTGGGGGATACGCAAACCTCCACCGATAAACTCATCTTT.

As to this clone: TCRdb records a much larger clone's protein for this DNA, with a difference at residue 9 that likely arises from a read error; the protein given is the translation of the DNA. This chain links TRDV1 with TRDJ1; TRDD3 matches at 10 bases. CDR1 and CDR2 (germline): TSWWSYY, QGS. CDR3 size: 21 residues. The DNA of the CDR3 is TGTGCTATTGGGGAACTAGATCATATTGTTATCGGGGGATACGGCACCGATAAACTCATCTTT. This sequence encodes CAIGELDHIVIGGYGTDKLIF.

This clone was seen only a few times. This DNA's translation and the protein TCRdb lists, from a much larger clone, do not match at residue 19, likely due to a read error; the protein shown is translated from the DNA. This rearrangement joins TRDV1 to TRDJ1; TRDD3 aligns across 9 bases. Germline V gene data show CDR1 as TSWWSYY and CDR2 as QGS. This CDR3 is 22 amino acids long. This CDR3 reads CALGELKASLAGGFTCTDRLIF. Here the CDR3 DNA reads TGTGCTCTTGGGGAACTAAAGGCCTCCTTGGCTGGGGGATTCACCTGCACCGATAGACTCATCTTT.

This clone was seen at least ten times. The mismatch at residue 15 between this DNA's translation and the TCRdb protein of a much larger clone likely reflects a read error; the protein shown is translated from the DNA. No J gene call was made, and the V gene is TRDV1; TRDD3 is the table's D call, not checked against the DNA. Germline V gene lookup returns CDR1 TSWWSYY and CDR2 QGS. The CDR3 has 17 residues. In DNA form, the CDR3 reads TGTGCTCTTGGGGCCCTCTTCTCTTTTGGGGGACACGATAAACCCATCTTT. Translation gives CALGALFSFGGHDKPIF.

On this clone: Being one base from a much bigger clone, this may be a read error. The V gene is TRDV1, the J gene TRDJ1; 10 nucleotides align to TRDD3. TCRdb gives no J gene; it was assigned here by matching the DNA to germline. With V trimmed by 0 bases and J by 2 bases, 57 bases remained unmatched. CDR3 length: 34 residues. The V gene's germline CDR1 is TSWWSYY and CDR2 QGS. Written as DNA, the CDR3 is TGTGCTCTTGGGGAACTAGTTTCCCCTTGGTTGGACCTCCGCTGCCTACTGGGGGATCCTCTTTCCCAGTCCACCTCTCTTCAAACCGATAAACTCATCTTT. Residues: CALGELVSPWLDLRCLLGDPLSQSTSLQTDKLIF.